The 18 T cell receptor beta chains presented below share a single source sample, sequenced in a study of CD8 T cells in Susac syndrome. The RNA, about 0.5 to 1 ug, was put through reverse transcription using random hexamers. Using its own MiXCR run on the immunoSEQ multiplex PCR reads, TCRdb lists one record per CDR3 protein. The table has more than 95,000 distinct CDR3 sequences, 90% to 95% seen once; the top ten hold more than 0.075%. Specimen: CD4+ T cells from PBMCs. These receptors originate from a human donor in good health.

The V gene is TRBV6-2 or TRBV6-3, the J gene TRBJ2-2; D is unclear. Deletions cut 5 bases from V and 5 bases from J, with 12 bases between. CDR3 size: 14 residues. Germline CDR1 reads MNHEY; CDR2 reads SVGEGT. This CDR3 is CASSPRLWTGELFF. The DNA of the CDR3 is TGTGCCAGCAGTCCTAGACTTTGGACCGGGGAGCTGTTTTTT.

This chain uses TRBV20-1 with TRBJ2-3; possibly TRBD2 for D (6 bases). The CDR3 sequence is 12 residues long. The germline gives CDR1 DFQATT, CDR2 SNEGSKA (reference sequence). V was shortened by 5 bases and J by 2 bases, with 8 bases between the two germline ends. The CDR3 sequence: CSAGTLTDTQYF. The CDR3 DNA follows: TGCAGTGCTGGGACTCTCACAGATACGCAGTATTTT.

The chain employs TRBV7-9 and TRBJ1-1, with a tentative D call TRBD1 (5 bases). CDR1 and CDR2 (germline): SEHNR, FQNEAQ (reference sequence). The CDR3 spans 15 residues. Trimming pared 5 bases from V and 1 base from J, leaving 14 bases between. CDR3 in DNA: TGTGCCAGCAGCCGAGGGCAGGGACGGAACACTGAAGCTTTCTTT. Translated, it gives CASSRGQGRNTEAFF. The full variable domain, completed using reference TRBV7-9 and TRBJ1-1, is DTGVSQNPRHKITKRGQNVTFRCDPISEHNRLYWYRQTLGQGPEFLTYFQNEAQLEKSRLLSDRFSAERPKGSFSTLEIQRTEQGDSAMYLCASSRGQGRNTEAFFGQGTRLTVV.

This clonotype was counted a single time. CDR3 sequence: CASSSWGGRNTGELFF. The DNA of the CDR3 is TGTGCCAGCAGCAGTTGGGGCGGGCGGAACACCGGGGAGCTGTTTTTT. The chain has TRBV3-1 and TRBJ2-2; the D call may be TRBD1 or TRBD2 (5 bases each). Trimming took 5 bases from V and 1 from J, leaving 14 bases between them. The length of the CDR3 is 16 residues. Germline V lookup: CDR1 LGHDT, CDR2 YNNKEL (reference sequence).

This clonotype came up a few times. The rearrangement joins TRBV6-2 or TRBV6-3 to TRBJ1-1, with a possible D match to TRBD1 (5 bases). This CDR3 is built from 13 residues. Germline CDR1 is MNHEY and CDR2 is SVGEGT. The V and J ends lost 2 bases and 6 bases respectively, with 10 bases between them. CDR3 in amino acids: CASSYPGSAEAFF. CDR3 DNA sequence: TGTGCCAGCAGTTACCCAGGGAGCGCTGAAGCTTTCTTT.

The chain recombines TRBV5-4 with TRBJ2-1; the match to TRBD1 covers 8 bases. This CDR3 region has 15 residues. The V and J ends lost 1 base and 6 bases, in that order; junction bases with no gene match: 6. Germline V gene sequence: CDR1 SGHNT, CDR2 YYREEE (reference sequence). The CDR3 nucleotides read TGTGCCAGCAGCTTGAGGCAGGGGGCTTTCAATGAGCAGTTCTTC. It encodes CASSLRQGAFNEQFF.

The chain recombines TRBV19 with TRBJ1-1, with D unclear. CDR3 size: 14 residues. Deletions cut 6 bases from V and 1 base from J, with 12 bases between. Germline V lookup: CDR1 LNHDA, CDR2 SQIVND (reference sequence). In DNA form, the CDR3 reads TGTGCCAGTAGGATCATGGAAGGGAACACTGAAGCTTTCTTT. Amino acid sequence: CASRIMEGNTEAFF.

V gene TRBV12-3 or TRBV12-4 combines with J gene TRBJ2-7; 7 bases are shared with TRBD1. The CDR3 is 14 residues long. Trimming removed 5 bases from V and 2 bases from J; junction bases left unmatched: 6. The CDR3 is CASSVGTVTYEQYF. As DNA, the CDR3 is TGTGCCAGCAGTGTCGGGACAGTCACCTACGAGCAGTACTTC.

The chain employs TRBV29-1 and TRBJ2-1; D gene uncertain. The CDR3 contains 13 residues. Germline V gene sequence: CDR1 SQVTM, CDR2 ANQGSEA. V shed 2 bases and J shed 0 bases, with 5 bases lying between them. CDR3 loop: CSVEPISYNEQFF. The CDR3 region has the DNA TGCAGCGTTGAACCTATCTCCTACAATGAGCAGTTCTTC.

V gene TRBV9 combines with J gene TRBJ1-1, with TRBD1 matching 7 bases. CDR1 SGDLS and CDR2 YYNGEE come from the germline V gene. The CDR3 covers 14 residues. After removal of 3 bases from V and 6 bases from J, the junction contained 8 bases not matched to a gene. The CDR3 DNA follows: TGTGCCAGCAGCGCGAGACCCCAGGGGGCTGAAGCTTTCTTT. Its translation: CASSARPQGAEAFF. Supplemented by reference TRBV9 and TRBJ1-1, the full variable domain reads DSGVTQTPKHLITATGQRVTLRCSPRSGDLSVYWYQQSLDQGLQFLIQYYNGEERAKGNILERFSAQQFPDLHSELNLSSLELGDSALYFCASSARPQGAEAFFGQGTRLTVV.

A single count supports this clonotype. V usage is TRBV20-1 and J usage is TRBJ2-1; TRBD2 is a possible D gene (5 bases). The CDR3 extends over 15 amino acids. V was clipped by 1 base and J by 2 bases, with 12 bases between them. The germline V gene has CDR1 DFQATT and CDR2 SNEGSKA (reference sequence). The CDR3 is CSARGTSFPYNEQFF. CDR3 in DNA: TGCAGTGCTAGAGGAACTAGTTTCCCCTACAATGAGCAGTTCTTC.

This sequence joins TRBV4-1 and TRBJ2-2; D unresolved. Germline values: CDR1 MGHRA, CDR2 YSYEKL. CDR3 size: 15 residues. Trimming pared 0 bases from V and 1 base from J, leaving 6 bases between. CDR3 sequence (DNA): TGCGCCAGCAGCCAAGATTGGGTGAACACCGGGGAGCTGTTTTTT. Its translation is CASSQDWVNTGELFF.

The rearrangement uses TRBV7-7 and TRBJ1-1, with D perhaps matching TRBD1 (5 bases). V lost 4 bases and J 0 bases, leaving 12 bases between the germline ends. Per the germline V gene, CDR1 is SSHAT and CDR2 is FNYEAQ (reference sequence). The CDR3 totals 15 residues. CDR3 nucleotides: TGTGCCAGCAGCTACCTGGGACCGATGAACACTGAAGCTTTCTTT. This translates into CASSYLGPMNTEAFF.

This chain links TRBV2 with TRBJ2-6; the D is unclear. The V gene's germline CDR1 is SNHLY and CDR2 FYNNEI. The CDR3 totals 15 residues. V lost 3 bases and J 0 bases, leaving 6 bases between the germline ends. CDR3 protein: CASSDFLSGANVLTF. In DNA, the CDR3 is TGTGCCAGCAGTGATTTCCTCTCTGGGGCCAACGTCCTGACTTTC.

This sequence joins TRBV19 and TRBJ1-5, with 8 bases lining up with TRBD1. Germline V gene lookup returns CDR1 LNHDA and CDR2 SQIVND (reference sequence). This CDR3 is 15 amino acids long. Trimming removed 5 bases from V and 5 bases from J; junction bases left unmatched: 8. CDR3 nucleotides: TGTGCCAGTAGTGATACAGGGGGTAGGGATCAGCCCCAGCATTTT. Amino acid sequence: CASSDTGGRDQPQHF.

The genes are TRBV12-3 or TRBV12-4 and TRBJ2-1; 13 bases are a match to TRBD2. The CDR3 is made up of 16 amino acids. The V and J ends lost 5 bases and 6 bases, in that order; junction bases with no gene match: 7. Here the CDR3 DNA reads TGTGCCAGCAGTCCCCCGGGACTAGCGGGGACCAATGAGCAGTTCTTC. Encoded protein: CASSPPGLAGTNEQFF.

This chain uses TRBV29-1 with TRBJ2-3; TRBD1 agrees at 10 bases. Trimming removed 7 bases from V and 4 bases from J; junction bases left unmatched: 11. Germline CDR1 and CDR2: SQVTM and ANQGSEA. This CDR3 has 15 residues. CDR3 coding DNA: TGCAGCGCACAGAAGGACAGGGGGGCCGCAGATACGCAGTATTTT. This translates into CSAQKDRGAADTQYF.

The chain carries TRBV12-3 or TRBV12-4 and TRBJ1-2; D uncertain. The CDR3 extends over 14 amino acids. Trimming stripped 1 base from V and 6 bases from J, with 12 bases between. The CDR3 protein is CASSLEGSVDGYTF. The DNA for the CDR3 is TGTGCCAGCAGTTTAGAAGGCTCGGTGGATGGCTACACCTTC.